The 10 T cell receptor beta chains presented below share a single source sample, sequenced in a study of blood T cell repertoires in COVID-19. Profiled with immunoSEQ multiplex PCR; TCRdb holds only in-frame clones, not every one. Here the sample spans about 55,000 clones, around 85% being singletons. The sample consisted of peripheral blood. The receptors derive from a human donor in a cohort sampled during active COVID-19.

The chain has TRBV3-1 (or the pseudogene TRBV3-2) and TRBJ2-5; TRBD2 is a possible D gene (5 bases). The CDR3 covers 14 residues. V dropped 1 base and J dropped 4 bases, with 10 bases sitting between them. Germline assignment: CDR1 LGHDT and CDR2 YNNKEL (reference sequence). The CDR3 protein is CASSQAPGRETQYF. The CDR3 region has the DNA TGTGCCAGCAGCCAAGCCCCTGGGAGAGAGACCCAGTACTTC.

The table lists this clone with many counts. The genes are TRBV9 and TRBJ2-1, with D maybe TRBD2 (6 bases). Germline CDR1 is SGDLS and CDR2 is YYNGEE. The CDR3 totals 16 residues. Deletions cut 4 bases from V and 0 bases from J, with 14 bases between. In DNA form, the CDR3 reads TGTGCCAGCAGCCCGGGGACTTTGAGCTCCTACAATGAGCAGTTCTTC. Residues: CASSPGTLSSYNEQFF.

DNA for the CDR3: TGTGCCAGCAGTTACTGGCAGGACACTGAAGCTTTCTTT. Protein sequence: CASSYWQDTEAFF. The chain couples TRBV6-5 to TRBJ1-1, with no clear D. The CDR3 contains 13 residues. V lost 1 base to trimming and J lost 3 bases, with 6 bases between them. CDR1 and CDR2 (germline): MNHEY, SVGAGI.

V is TRBV29-1 and J is TRBJ2-1; 9 bases map to TRBD2. Per the germline V gene, CDR1 is SQVTM and CDR2 is ANQGSEA. This CDR3 comprises 19 residues. Trimming took 4 bases from V and 0 from J; bases not matched to a gene: 16. This CDR3 is CSVARWGSGGPSSYNEQFF. CDR3 DNA sequence: TGCAGCGTTGCGAGATGGGGTAGCGGGGGCCCTAGCTCCTACAATGAGCAGTTCTTC.

The count of this clone is one. The chain links TRBV4-2 to TRBJ2-5; 10 bases are a match to TRBD1. The germline V gene has CDR1 LGHNA and CDR2 YNFKEQ. This CDR3 spans 13 amino acids. V lost 4 bases and J lost 5; bases outside the gene matches: 1. The DNA for the CDR3 is TGTGCCAGCAGCCGGGGACAGGGGGAGACCCAGTACTTC. It translates to CASSRGQGETQYF.

As DNA, the CDR3 is TGCGCCAGCAGCTTGCAGGATTCCTACGAGCAGTACTTC. Translating it yields CASSLQDSYEQYF. The chain uses TRBV5-1 and TRBJ2-7; D uncertain. Germline values: CDR1 SGHRS, CDR2 YFSETQ. The CDR3 is 13 amino acids. Trimming took off 1 base at V and 1 base at J, with 6 bases between the two ends.

V gene TRBV5-1 combines with J gene TRBJ2-1; 11 bases fit TRBD2. V was pared by 0 bases and J by 5 bases, with 4 bases of the junction left unmatched. CDR3 length: 16 residues. Germline V gene sequence: CDR1 SGHRS, CDR2 YFSETQ. CDR3 sequence (DNA): TGCGCCAGCAGCTTGGGGCTAGCGGGAGGCAACAATGAGCAGTTCTTC. This translates into CASSLGLAGGNNEQFF.

This chain joins TRBV7-9 and TRBJ2-7; D is perhaps TRBD1 (5 bases). V lost 3 bases and J 6 bases, leaving 9 bases between the germline ends. CDR1 and CDR2 from the germline V gene are SEHNR and FQNEAQ (reference sequence). This CDR3 is 12 amino acids long. DNA of the CDR3: TGTGCCAGCAGCTTCCAGGGCCCCGAGCAGTACTTC. Translating gives CASSFQGPEQYF.

The chain carries TRBV2 and TRBJ2-1; 9 bases map to TRBD1. Germline V CDR1 and CDR2: SNHLY, FYNNEI. The V gene end was trimmed by 5 bases and the J gene end by 3 bases; junction bases not matched to a gene: 8. The CDR3 is 16 residues long. The CDR3 DNA follows: TGTGCCAGCAGTCCTCCGGGACAGGGTGTCTACAATGAGCAGTTCTTC. This encodes CASSPPGQGVYNEQFF.

The V and J genes are TRBV3-1 (or the pseudogene TRBV3-2) and TRBJ2-7; D unclear. The CDR3 loop spans 12 amino acids. Between the trimmed V and J ends, which lost 4 bases and 4 bases, there was a span of 8 bases. Germline V gives CDR1 LGHDT, CDR2 YNNKEL (reference sequence). Written as DNA, the CDR3 is TGTGCCAGCAGCCCGACTGGTTACGAGCAGTACTTC. Protein sequence: CASSPTGYEQYF.